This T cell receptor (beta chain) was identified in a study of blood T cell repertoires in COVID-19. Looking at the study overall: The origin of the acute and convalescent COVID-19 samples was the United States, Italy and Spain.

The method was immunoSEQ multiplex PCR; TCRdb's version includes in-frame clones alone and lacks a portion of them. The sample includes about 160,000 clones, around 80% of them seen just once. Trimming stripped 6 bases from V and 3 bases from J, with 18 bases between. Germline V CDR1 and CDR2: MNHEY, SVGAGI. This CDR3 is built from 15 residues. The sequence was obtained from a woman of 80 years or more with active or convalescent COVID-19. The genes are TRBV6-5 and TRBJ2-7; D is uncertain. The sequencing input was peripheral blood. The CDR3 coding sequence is TGTGCCAGCAGCCCCGACCCCACGCCGGGCTACGAGCAGTACTTC. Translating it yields CASSPDPTPGYEQYF.